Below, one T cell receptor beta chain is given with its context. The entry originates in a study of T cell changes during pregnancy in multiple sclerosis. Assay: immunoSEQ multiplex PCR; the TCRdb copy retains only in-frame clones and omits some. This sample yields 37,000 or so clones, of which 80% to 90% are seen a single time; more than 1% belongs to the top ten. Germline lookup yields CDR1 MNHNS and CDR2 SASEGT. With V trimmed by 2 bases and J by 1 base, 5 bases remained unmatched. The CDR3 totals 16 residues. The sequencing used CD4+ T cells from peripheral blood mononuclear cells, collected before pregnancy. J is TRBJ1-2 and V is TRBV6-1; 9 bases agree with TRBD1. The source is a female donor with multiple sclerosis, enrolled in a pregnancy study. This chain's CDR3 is CASSEIMGQGNYGYTF. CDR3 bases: TGTGCCAGCAGTGAAATAATGGGACAGGGTAACTATGGCTACACCTTC.